This note documents a single TCR beta chain sequence. Its target is not known. Germline-derived CDR1 and CDR2 are LNHNV and YYDKDF (reference sequence). V lost 8 bases, J lost 2 bases, and 7 bases stayed unmatched. The CDR3 runs 14 residues. Amplification used 60 Vbeta primers and 13 Jbeta primers. The table came from immunoSEQ multiplex PCR; TCRdb's copy has only in-frame clones and leaves some out. The data show 60,000 to 75,000 clones, 75% to 90% seen once. This specimen comes from a study of cytomegalovirus exposure and HLA in healthy donors. Study-wide results and limits: A missense DCLRE1C variant was associated with V- and J-gene trimming of TCR beta chains in a later analysis, and an independent cohort replicated the association. According to an earlier analysis, most TCR beta V segments yielded productive rearrangements about 87% or about 30% of the time. HLA restriction was apparent for most CMV-associated TCR beta chains in a later analysis. Published work reported that the classifier diagnosed cytomegalovirus status with high specificity and sensitivity.

The source material was PBMCs. The rearrangement uses TRBV15 and TRBJ2-7, with 9 nucleotides matching TRBD1. This clonotype was obtained from a woman younger than 45 in good health and CMV-seropositive. In nucleotides, the CDR3 is TGTGCCACCGCACCGGGACAGGGAACCTACGAGCAGTACTTC. It codes for CATAPGQGTYEQYF. Variable domain in full (rest from reference TRBV15 and TRBJ2-7): DAMVIQNPRYQVTQFGKPVTLSCSQTLNHNVMYWYQQKSSQAPKLLFHYYDKDFNNEADTPDNFQSRRPNTSFCFLDIRSPGLGDTAMYLCATAPGQGTYEQYFGPGTRLTVT.